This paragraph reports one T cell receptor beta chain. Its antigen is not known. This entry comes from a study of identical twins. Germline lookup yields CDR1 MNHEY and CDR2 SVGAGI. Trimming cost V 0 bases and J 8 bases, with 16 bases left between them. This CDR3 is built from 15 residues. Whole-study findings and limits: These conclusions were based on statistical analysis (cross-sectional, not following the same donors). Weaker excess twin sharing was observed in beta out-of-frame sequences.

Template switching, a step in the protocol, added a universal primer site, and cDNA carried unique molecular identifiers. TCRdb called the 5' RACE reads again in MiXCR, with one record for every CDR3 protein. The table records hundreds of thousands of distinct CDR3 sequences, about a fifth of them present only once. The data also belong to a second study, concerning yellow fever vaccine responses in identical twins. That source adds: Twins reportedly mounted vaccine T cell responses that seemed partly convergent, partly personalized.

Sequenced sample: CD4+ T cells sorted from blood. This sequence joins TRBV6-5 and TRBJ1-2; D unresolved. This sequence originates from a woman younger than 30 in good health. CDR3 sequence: CASSYSVISFRGYTF. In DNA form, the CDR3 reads TGTGCCAGCAGTTACTCCGTTATCTCATTTCGGGGCTACACCTTC.